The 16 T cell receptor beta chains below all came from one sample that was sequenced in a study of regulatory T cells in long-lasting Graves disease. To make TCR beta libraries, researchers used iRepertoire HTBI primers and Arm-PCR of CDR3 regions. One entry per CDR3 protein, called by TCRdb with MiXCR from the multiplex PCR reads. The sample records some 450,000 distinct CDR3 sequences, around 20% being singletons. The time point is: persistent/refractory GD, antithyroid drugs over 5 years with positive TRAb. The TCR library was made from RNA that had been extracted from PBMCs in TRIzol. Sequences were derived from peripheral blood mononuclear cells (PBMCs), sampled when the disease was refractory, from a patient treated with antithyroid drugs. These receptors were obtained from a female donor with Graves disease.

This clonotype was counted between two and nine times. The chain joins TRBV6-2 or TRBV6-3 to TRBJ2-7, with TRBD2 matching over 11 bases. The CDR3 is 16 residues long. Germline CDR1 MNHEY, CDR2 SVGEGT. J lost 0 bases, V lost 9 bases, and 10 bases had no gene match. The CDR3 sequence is CARVSSGRWSSYEQYF. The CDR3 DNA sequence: TGTGCCAGAGTTTCTAGCGGGAGGTGGAGCTCCTACGAGCAGTACTTC.

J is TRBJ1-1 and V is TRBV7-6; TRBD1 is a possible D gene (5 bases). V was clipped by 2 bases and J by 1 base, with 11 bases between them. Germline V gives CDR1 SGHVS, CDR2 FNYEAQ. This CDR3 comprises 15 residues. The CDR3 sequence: CASSLYRPGNTEAFF. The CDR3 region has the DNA TGTGCCAGCAGCTTATACAGGCCTGGGAACACTGAAGCTTTCTTT.

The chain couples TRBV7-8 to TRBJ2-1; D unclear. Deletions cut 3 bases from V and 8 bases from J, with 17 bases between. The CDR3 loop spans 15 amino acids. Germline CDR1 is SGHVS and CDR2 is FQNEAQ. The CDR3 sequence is CASSFRALTTDEQFF. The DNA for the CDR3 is TGTGCCAGCAGCTTTAGAGCACTGACCACCGATGAGCAGTTCTTC.

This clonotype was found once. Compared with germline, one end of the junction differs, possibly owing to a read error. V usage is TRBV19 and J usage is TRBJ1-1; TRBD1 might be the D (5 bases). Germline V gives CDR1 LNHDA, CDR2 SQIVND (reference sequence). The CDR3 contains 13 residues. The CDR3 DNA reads TGTGTCAGTAGTAAGGGGCCGGGAACTGAAGCTTTCTTT. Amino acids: CVSSKGPGTEAFF. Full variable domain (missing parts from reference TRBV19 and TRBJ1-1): DGGITQSPKYLFRKEGQNVTLSCEQNLNHDAMYWYRQDPGQGLRLIYYSQIVNDFQKGDIAEGYSVSREKKESFPLTVTSAQKNPTAFYLCVSSKGPGTEAFFGQGTRLTVV.

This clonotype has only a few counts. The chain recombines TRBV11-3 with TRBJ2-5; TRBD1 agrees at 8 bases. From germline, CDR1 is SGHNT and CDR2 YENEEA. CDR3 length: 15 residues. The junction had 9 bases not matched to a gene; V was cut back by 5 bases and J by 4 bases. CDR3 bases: TGTGCCAGCAGCCAATCCGGGACAGGAAGAGAGACCCAGTACTTC. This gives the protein CASSQSGTGRETQYF.

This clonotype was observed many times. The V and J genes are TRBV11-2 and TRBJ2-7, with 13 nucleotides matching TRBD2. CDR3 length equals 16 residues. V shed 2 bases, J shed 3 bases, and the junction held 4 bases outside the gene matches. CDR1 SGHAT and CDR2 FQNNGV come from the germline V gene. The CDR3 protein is CASSLTSGRAHYEQYF. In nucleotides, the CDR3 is TGTGCCAGCAGCTTAACTAGCGGGAGGGCACACTACGAGCAGTACTTC.

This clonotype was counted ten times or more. The CDR3 nucleotides are TGTGCCAGCAGCCTGGGACAGGGCGTGACCGAAAAACTGTTTTTT. Residues: CASSLGQGVTEKLFF. The rearrangement links TRBV5-5 to TRBJ1-4, with TRBD1 matching over 9 bases. This CDR3 spans 15 amino acids. Germline loops: CDR1 SGHKS, CDR2 YYEKEE (reference sequence). After removal of 4 bases from V and 8 bases from J, the junction contained 9 bases not matched to a gene.

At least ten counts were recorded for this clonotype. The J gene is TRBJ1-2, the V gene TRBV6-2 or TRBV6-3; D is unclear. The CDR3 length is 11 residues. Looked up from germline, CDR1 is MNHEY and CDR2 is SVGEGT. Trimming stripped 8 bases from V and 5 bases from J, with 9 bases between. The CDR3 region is CASEAGYGYTF. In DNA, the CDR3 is TGTGCCAGCGAGGCTGGGTATGGCTACACCTTC.

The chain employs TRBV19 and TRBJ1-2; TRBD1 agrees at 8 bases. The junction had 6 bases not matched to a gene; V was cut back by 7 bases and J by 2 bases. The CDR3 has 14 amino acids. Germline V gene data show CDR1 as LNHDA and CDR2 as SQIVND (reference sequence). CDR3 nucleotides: TGTGCCAGTATGCACAGGGGGAAGAACTATGGCTACACCTTC. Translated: CASMHRGKNYGYTF.

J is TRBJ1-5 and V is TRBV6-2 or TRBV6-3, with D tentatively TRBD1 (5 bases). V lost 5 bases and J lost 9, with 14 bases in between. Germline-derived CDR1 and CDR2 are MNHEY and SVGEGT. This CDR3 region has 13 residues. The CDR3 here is CASSRDASGPQHF. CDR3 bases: TGTGCCAGCAGTCGGGACGCCTCCGGGCCCCAGCATTTT.

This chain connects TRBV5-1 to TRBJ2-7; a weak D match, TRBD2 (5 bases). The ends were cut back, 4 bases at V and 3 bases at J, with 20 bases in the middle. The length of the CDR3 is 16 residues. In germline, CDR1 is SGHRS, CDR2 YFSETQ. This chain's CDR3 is CASSEGNNLALYEQYF. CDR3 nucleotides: TGCGCCAGCAGCGAAGGGAACAATCTAGCTCTCTACGAGCAGTACTTC.

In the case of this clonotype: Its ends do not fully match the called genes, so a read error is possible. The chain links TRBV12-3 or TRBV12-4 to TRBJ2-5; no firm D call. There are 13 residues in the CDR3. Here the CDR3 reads CASSSFPQETQHF. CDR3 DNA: TGTGCCAGCAGTTCCTTTCCTCAAGAGACCCAGCACTTC.

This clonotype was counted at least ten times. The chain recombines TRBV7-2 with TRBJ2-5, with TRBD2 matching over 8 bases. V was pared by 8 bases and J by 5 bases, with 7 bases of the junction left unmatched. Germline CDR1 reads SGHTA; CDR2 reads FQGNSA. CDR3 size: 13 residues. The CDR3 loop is CASALAAWETQYF. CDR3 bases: TGTGCCAGCGCACTAGCGGCATGGGAGACCCAGTACTTC.

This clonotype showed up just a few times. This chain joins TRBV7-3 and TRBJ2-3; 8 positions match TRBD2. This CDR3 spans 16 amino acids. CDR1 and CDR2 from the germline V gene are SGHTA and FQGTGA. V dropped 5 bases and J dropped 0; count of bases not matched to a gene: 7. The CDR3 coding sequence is TGTGCCAGCAGCCCTCAGGCGGGGGGAAGCACAGATACGCAGTATTTT. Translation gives CASSPQAGGSTDTQYF. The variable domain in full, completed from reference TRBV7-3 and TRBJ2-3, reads GAGVSQTPSNKVTEKGKYVELRCDPISGHTALYWYRQSLGQGPEFLIYFQGTGAADDSGLPNDRFFAVRPEGSVSTLKIQRTERGDSAVYLCASSPQAGGSTDTQYFGPGTRLTVL.

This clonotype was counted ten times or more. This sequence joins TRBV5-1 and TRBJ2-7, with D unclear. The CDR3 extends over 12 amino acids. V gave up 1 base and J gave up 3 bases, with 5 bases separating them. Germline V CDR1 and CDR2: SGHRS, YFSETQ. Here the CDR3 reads CASSLTDYEQYF. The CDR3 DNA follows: TGCGCCAGCAGCTTGACCGACTACGAGCAGTACTTC.

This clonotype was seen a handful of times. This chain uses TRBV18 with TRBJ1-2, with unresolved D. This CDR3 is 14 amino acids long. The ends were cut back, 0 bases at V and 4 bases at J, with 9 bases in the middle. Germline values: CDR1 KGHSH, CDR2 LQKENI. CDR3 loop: CASSPPAGFYGYTF. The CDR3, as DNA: TGTGCCAGCTCACCACCGGCAGGCTTCTATGGCTACACCTTC.